The rows below give T cell receptor beta chains drawn from one sample of a study of blood T cell repertoires in COVID-19. TCRdb's table, derived via immunoSEQ multiplex PCR, lists solely in-frame clones and lacks some. The sample holds about 270,000 clones, around 86% seen once. Sequencing used peripheral blood. The origin of the receptors is a woman aged 55-70 years with active or convalescent COVID-19. Both conserved end residues are part of each CDR3.

J: TRBJ2-5
V: TRBV19
CDR3: CASSISGQGMETQYF

J: TRBJ1-2
V: TRBV18
CDR3: CASSPRLTDPYGYTF

J: TRBJ1-2
V: TRBV6-2/TRBV6-3
CDR3: CASSYSLSPVYTF

J: TRBJ2-7
V: TRBV24-1
CDR3: CATSDPATGSQYF

J: TRBJ1-1
V: TRBV5-5
CDR3: CASSLVEGVGNTEAFF

J: TRBJ1-2
V: TRBV18
CDR3: CASSFDRIYGYTF

J: TRBJ2-1
V: TRBV6-1
CDR3: CASSENSGGLYNEQFF

J: TRBJ2-7
V: TRBV28
CDR3: CASRHAYEQYF

J: TRBJ2-1
V: TRBV7-3
CDR3: CASSYSGTSNEQFF

J: TRBJ2-5
V: TRBV6-5
CDR3: CASSPLGGETQYF

J: TRBJ1-1
V: TRBV7-9
CDR3: CASSRDSTEAFF

J: TRBJ2-5
V: TRBV14
CDR3: CASSQDRGQGRTRGETQYF

J: TRBJ2-5
V: TRBV4-3
CDR3: CASSQDGLAGGLQETQYF

J: TRBJ1-2
V: TRBV11-2
CDR3: CASSSVGTGDYGYTF

J: TRBJ1-2
V: TRBV2
CDR3: CASSEGSYGYTF

J: TRBJ2-7
V: TRBV5-4
CDR3: CASSLEGPLAYEQYF

J: TRBJ2-7
V: TRBV6-2/TRBV6-3
CDR3: CASSKTGREQYF

J: TRBJ1-1
V: TRBV27
CDR3: CASSFGSFMNTEAFF

J: TRBJ2-5
V: TRBV4-2
CDR3: CASSQAAAGGGLETQYF

J: TRBJ1-2
V: TRBV7-9
CDR3: CASRDRYYGYTF

J: TRBJ2-3
V: TRBV5-6
CDR3: CASSLGSGGAFFADTQYF

J: TRBJ2-7
V: TRBV13
CDR3: CASSLDAGTGGSYEQYF

J: TRBJ2-4
V: TRBV21-1
CDR3: CASRPGSRGGRAKNIQYF

J: TRBJ1-6
V: TRBV5-4
CDR3: CASSFGDRGANSPLHF

J: TRBJ2-5
V: TRBV3-1/TRBV3-2
CDR3: CASSQDLHRGPGFQETQYF

J: TRBJ2-2
V: TRBV5-4
CDR3: CASSFSGELFF

J: TRBJ1-2
V: TRBV6-5
CDR3: CASRMDSLYGYTF

J: TRBJ1-1
V: TRBV12-3/TRBV12-4
CDR3: CASRTGLNTEAFF

J: TRBJ2-5
V: TRBV19
CDR3: CASTGTAGETQYF

J: TRBJ1-1
V: TRBV3-1/TRBV3-2
CDR3: CASSPHGGMRTEAFF

J: TRBJ1-4
V: TRBV5-1
CDR3: CASSLGQGLRGEKLFF

J: TRBJ1-1
V: TRBV9
CDR3: CASSPGTENTEAFF

J: TRBJ1-4
V: TRBV9
CDR3: CASSAGQGFNEKLFF

J: TRBJ1-5
V: TRBV18
CDR3: CASSPVTGGKSQPQHF

J: TRBJ1-5
V: TRBV18
CDR3: CASSPTREAGPQHF

J: TRBJ1-2
V: TRBV12-3/TRBV12-4
CDR3: CASSFGAGNGYTF

J: TRBJ2-5
V: TRBV15
CDR3: CATSAGLAGQETQYF

J: TRBJ1-4
V: TRBV19
CDR3: CASSRGQARFEKLFF

J: TRBJ2-3
V: TRBV19
CDR3: CASSIETGAEDTQYF

J: TRBJ2-7
V: TRBV15
CDR3: CATSRDRGDYEQYF

J: TRBJ1-4
V: TRBV19
CDR3: CASSSEDNEKLFF

J: TRBJ2-2
V: TRBV5-5
CDR3: CTSSLHATSGGGNTGELFF